This T cell receptor beta chain was retrieved from a study of technical replicates of blood from a few donors. Only in-frame clones appear in the TCRdb table, and some are missing; sequencing was by immunoSEQ multiplex PCR. The data hold 30,000 to 40,000 clones, with around 90% observed a single time. Germline CDR1 is LGHNA and CDR2 is YNFKEQ. V was clipped by 5 bases and J by 0 bases, with 5 bases between them. This CDR3 is built from 14 residues. Sequenced material: PBMCs. The receptor comes from a human donor in good health. Some clones in this sample may be carry-over from other donors' samples. V is TRBV4-2 and J is TRBJ2-6; D uncertain. CDR3 region: CASSSSSGANVLTF. DNA for the CDR3: TGTGCCAGCAGCAGTAGCTCTGGGGCCAACGTCCTGACTTTC.